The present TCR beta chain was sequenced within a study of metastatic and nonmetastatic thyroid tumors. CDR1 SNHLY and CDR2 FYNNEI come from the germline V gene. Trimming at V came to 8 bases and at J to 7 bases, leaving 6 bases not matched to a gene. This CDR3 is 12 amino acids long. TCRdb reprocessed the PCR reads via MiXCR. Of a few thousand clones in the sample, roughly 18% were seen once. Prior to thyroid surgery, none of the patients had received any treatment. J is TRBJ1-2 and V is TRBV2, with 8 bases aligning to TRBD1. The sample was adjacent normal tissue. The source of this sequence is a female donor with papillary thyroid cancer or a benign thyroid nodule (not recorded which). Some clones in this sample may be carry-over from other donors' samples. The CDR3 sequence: CASADRAGGYTF. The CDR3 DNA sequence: TGTGCCAGCGCGGACAGGGCAGGTGGCTACACCTTC.